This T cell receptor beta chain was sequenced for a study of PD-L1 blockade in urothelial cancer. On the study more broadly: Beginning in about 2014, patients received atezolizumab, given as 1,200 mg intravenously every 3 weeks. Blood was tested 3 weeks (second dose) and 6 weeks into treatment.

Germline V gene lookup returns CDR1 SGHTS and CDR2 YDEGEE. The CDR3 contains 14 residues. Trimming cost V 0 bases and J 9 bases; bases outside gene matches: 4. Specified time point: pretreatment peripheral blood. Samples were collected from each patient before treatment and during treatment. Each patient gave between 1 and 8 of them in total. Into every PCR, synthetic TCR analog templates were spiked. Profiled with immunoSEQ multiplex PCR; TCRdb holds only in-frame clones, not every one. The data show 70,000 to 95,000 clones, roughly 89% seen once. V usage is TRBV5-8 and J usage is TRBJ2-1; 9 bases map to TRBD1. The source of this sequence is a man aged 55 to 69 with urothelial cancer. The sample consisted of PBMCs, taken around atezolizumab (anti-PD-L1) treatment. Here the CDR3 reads CASSLGQGVVEQFF. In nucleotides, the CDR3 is TGTGCCAGCAGCTTGGGACAGGGGGTGGTTGAGCAGTTCTTC.